These T cell receptor beta chains were read from a single sample in a study of blood T cell repertoires in COVID-19. Profiled with immunoSEQ multiplex PCR; TCRdb holds only in-frame clones, not every one. The table has some 120,000 clones, about 75% seen once. The specimen was peripheral blood. Every receptor here comes from a man older than 75 with acute or convalescent COVID-19. Each CDR3 is given with its conserved first and last residue. The D gene is left open where the match is weak. Clone size is given for some rows only: seen once, a few or many times, or a class if the clone is expanded.

clone_size d_call j_call v_call cdr3_aa cdr3_nt
- TRBD1 TRBJ1-4 TRBV4-2 CASSQAQGAGEKLFF TGTGCCAGCAGCCAAGCACAGGGGGCGGGTGAAAAACTGTTTTTT
- - TRBJ2-3 TRBV12-5 CASAPFTDTQYF TGTGCTAGTGCCCCCTTCACAGATACGCAGTATTTT
- - TRBJ2-5 TRBV27 CASSRSLKETQYF TGTGCCAGCAGCCGAAGCCTAAAAGAGACCCAGTACTTC
- TRBD1 TRBJ2-2 TRBV6-5 CASSYLGNRGTGELFF TGTGCCAGCAGTTACCTTGGAAACAGGGGAACCGGGGAGCTGTTTTTT
few - TRBJ2-2 TRBV14 CASSLRTYGTGELFF TGTGCCAGCAGCCTCCGGACTTACGGGACCGGGGAGCTGTTTTTT
- - TRBJ2-4 TRBV28 CASSSPLGQLAKNIQYF TGTGCCAGCAGTTCTCCGCTTGGACAGCTAGCCAAAAACATTCAGTACTTC
- - TRBJ1-1 TRBV12-3/TRBV12-4 CASSLTGNTEAFF TGTGCCAGCAGTCTGACAGGGAACACTGAAGCTTTCTTT
once - TRBJ2-5 TRBV6-5 CASSSAGTPFGATQYF TGTGCCAGCAGTTCCGCCGGGACACCCTTTGGGGCGACCCAGTACTTC
few - TRBJ1-6 TRBV4-2 CASSQDPGINSPLHF TGTGCCAGCAGCCAAGATCCAGGGATTAATTCACCCCTCCACTTT
- TRBD1 TRBJ2-5 TRBV18 CASSLQTDGTGGGKTQYF TGTGCCAGCTCACTACAGACGGACGGGACAGGGGGCGGGAAGACCCAGTACTTC
few TRBD1 TRBJ1-6 TRBV25-1 CASSLRGTGMGSPLHF TGTGCCAGCAGTCTTCGAGGGACAGGGATGGGATCACCCCTCCACTTT
- - TRBJ2-1 TRBV12-3/TRBV12-4 CASRRTAGEQFF TGTGCCAGCAGAAGGACAGCCGGAGAGCAGTTCTTC
- - TRBJ2-3 TRBV10-3 CAISDGLWDTQYF TGTGCCATCAGTGATGGGCTTTGGGATACGCAGTATTTT
- TRBD1 TRBJ2-5 TRBV4-1 CASSQDRQGTSLLETQYF TGCGCCAGCAGCCAAGACAGACAGGGGACGAGTCTGCTAGAGACCCAGTACTTC
- - TRBJ2-5 TRBV7-9 CASSLVRGTPRETQYF TGTGCCAGCAGCTTAGTCAGGGGTACTCCTCGGGAGACCCAGTACTTC
- TRBD2 TRBJ2-1 TRBV19 CASSVGLAYEQFF TGTGCCAGTAGTGTAGGACTAGCGTATGAGCAGTTCTTC
- TRBD1 TRBJ2-2 TRBV5-1 CASSIAGTGVGELFF TGCGCCAGCAGCATCGCCGGGACAGGGGTCGGGGAGCTGTTTTTT
- TRBD2 TRBJ2-7 TRBV2 CASSDGGGAYEQYF TGTGCCAGCAGTGACGGGGGGGGAGCCTACGAGCAGTACTTC
- TRBD2 TRBJ2-7 TRBV7-8 CASSNGLAGNEQYF TGTGCCAGCAGCAATGGACTAGCGGGGAACGAGCAGTACTTC
- TRBD2 TRBJ2-2 TRBV10-3 CAISESLAGVGTGELFF TGTGCCATCAGTGAGTCGCTAGCGGGGGTAGGAACCGGGGAGCTGTTTTTT